This TCR beta chain emerged from a study of blood T cells in healthy people across ages. General study results and limits: Diversity estimates drawn from one million T cells were deemed underestimates. The study found more naive CD4+ cells and higher diversity in long-lived than aged donors.

This clonotype was recorded only once. Its specificity is unknown. Total RNA extraction produced at least 5.5 micrograms (per sample) for the study. It was with a sample-barcoded 5' primer and a J-beta primer mix that a second PCR of roughly 7 to 12 cycles was run. Any given sample supplied a minimum of 3 million CDR3-containing paired-end reads. Via MiXCR, TCRdb re-called the 5' RACE reads, giving one row per CDR3 protein. The table lists about 1.6 million distinct CDR3 sequences, roughly 30% of them singletons. This TCR derives from a young woman in good health. Source material: blood.

CDR3 residues: CASSIVLQGGYEQYF. The CDR3 region has the DNA TGTGCCAGCAGTATAGTACTCCAGGGGGGATACGAGCAGTACTTC. This chain uses TRBV11-2 with TRBJ2-5; a weak D match, TRBD1 (7 bases). The tail of the sequence fits TRBJ2-7 better, so the J call may be wrong. The CDR3 runs 15 residues. CDR1 is SGHAT, CDR2 FQNNGV, per germline.